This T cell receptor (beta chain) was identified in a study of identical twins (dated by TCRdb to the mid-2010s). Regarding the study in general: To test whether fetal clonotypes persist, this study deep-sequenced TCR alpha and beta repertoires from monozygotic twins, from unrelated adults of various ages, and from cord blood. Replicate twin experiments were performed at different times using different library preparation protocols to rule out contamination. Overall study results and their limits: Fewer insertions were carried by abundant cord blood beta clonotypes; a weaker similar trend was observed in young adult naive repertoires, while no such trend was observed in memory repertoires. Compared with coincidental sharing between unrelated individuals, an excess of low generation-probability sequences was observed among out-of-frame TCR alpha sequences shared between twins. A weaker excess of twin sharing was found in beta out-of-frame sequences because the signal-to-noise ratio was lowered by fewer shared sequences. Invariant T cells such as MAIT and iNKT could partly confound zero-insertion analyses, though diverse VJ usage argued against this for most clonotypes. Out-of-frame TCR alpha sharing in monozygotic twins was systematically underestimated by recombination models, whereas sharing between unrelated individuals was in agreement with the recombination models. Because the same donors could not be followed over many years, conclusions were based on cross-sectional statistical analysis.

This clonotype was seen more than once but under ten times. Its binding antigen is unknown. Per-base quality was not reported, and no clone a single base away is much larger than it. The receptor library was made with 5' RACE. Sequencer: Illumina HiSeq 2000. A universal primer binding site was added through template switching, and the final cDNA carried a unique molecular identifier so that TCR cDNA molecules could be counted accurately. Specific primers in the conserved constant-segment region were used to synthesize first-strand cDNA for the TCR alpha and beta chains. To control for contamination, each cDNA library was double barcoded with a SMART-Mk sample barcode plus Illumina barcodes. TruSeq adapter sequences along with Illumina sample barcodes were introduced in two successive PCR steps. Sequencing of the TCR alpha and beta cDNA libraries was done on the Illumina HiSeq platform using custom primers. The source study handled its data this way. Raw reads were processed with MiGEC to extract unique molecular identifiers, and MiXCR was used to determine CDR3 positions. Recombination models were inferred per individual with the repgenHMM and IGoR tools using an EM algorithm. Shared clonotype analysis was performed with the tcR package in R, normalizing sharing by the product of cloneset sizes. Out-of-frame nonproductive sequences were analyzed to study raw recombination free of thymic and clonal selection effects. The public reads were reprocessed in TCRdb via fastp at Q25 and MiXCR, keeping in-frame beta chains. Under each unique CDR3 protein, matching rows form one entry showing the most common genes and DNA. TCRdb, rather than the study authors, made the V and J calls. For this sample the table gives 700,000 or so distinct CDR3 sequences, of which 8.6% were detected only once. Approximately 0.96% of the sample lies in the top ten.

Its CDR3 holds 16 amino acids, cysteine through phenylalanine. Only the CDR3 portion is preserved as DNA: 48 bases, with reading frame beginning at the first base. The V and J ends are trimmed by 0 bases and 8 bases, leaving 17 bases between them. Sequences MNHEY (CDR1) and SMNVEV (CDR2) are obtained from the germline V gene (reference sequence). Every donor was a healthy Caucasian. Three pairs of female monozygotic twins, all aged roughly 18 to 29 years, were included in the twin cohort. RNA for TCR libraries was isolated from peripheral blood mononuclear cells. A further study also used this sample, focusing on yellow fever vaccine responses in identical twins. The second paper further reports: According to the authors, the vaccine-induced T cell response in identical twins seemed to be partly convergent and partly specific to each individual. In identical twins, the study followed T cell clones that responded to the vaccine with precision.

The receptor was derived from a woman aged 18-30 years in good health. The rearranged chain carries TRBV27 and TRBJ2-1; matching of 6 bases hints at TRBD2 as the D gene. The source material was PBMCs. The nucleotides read TGTGCCAGCAGTTTATCGATTTGGGCCGGGAGAGATGAGCAGTTCTTC. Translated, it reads CASSLSIWAGRDEQFF.